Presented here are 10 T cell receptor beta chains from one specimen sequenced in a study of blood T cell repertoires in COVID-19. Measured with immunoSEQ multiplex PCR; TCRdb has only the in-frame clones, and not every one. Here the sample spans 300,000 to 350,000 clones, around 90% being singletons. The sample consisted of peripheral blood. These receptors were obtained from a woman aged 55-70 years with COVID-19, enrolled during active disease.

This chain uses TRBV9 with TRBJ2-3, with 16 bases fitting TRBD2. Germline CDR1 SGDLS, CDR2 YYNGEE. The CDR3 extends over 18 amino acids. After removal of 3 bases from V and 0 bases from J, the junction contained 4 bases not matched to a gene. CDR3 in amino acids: CASSAGLAGGFSTDTQYF. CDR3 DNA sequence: TGTGCCAGCAGCGCGGGACTAGCGGGGGGGTTTAGCACAGATACGCAGTATTTT.

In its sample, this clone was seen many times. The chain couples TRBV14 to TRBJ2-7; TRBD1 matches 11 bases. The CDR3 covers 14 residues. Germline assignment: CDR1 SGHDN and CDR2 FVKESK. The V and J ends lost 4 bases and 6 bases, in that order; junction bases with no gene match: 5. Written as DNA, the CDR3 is TGTGCCAGCAGCCGGGACAGGGGGTTCCGCGAGCAGTACTTC. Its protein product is CASSRDRGFREQYF.

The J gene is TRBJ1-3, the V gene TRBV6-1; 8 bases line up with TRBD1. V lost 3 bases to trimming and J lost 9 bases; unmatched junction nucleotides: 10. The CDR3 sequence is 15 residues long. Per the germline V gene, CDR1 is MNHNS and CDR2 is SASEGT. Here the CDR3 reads CASSEKMTGARTIYF. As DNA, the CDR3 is TGTGCCAGCAGTGAGAAGATGACAGGGGCCCGCACCATATATTTT.

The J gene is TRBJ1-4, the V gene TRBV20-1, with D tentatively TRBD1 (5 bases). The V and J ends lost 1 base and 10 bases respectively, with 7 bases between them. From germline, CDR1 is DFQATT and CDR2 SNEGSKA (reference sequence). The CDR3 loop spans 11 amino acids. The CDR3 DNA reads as TGCAGTGCTAGAGTACAGGCAAAACTGTTTTTT. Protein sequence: CSARVQAKLFF.

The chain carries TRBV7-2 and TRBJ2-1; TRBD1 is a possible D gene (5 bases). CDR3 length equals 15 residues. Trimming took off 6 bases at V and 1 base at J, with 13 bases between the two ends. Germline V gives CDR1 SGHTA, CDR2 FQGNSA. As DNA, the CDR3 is TGTGCCAGCAGTTTCGACAGTGGTTCCTACAATGAGCAGTTCTTC. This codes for CASSFDSGSYNEQFF.

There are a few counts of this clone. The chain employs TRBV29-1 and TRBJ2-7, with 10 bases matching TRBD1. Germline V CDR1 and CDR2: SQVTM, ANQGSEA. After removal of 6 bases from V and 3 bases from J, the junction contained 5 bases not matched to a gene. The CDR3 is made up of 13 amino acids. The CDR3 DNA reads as TGCAGCGTCACCGGGACAGGGGTCTACGAGCAGTACTTC. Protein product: CSVTGTGVYEQYF.

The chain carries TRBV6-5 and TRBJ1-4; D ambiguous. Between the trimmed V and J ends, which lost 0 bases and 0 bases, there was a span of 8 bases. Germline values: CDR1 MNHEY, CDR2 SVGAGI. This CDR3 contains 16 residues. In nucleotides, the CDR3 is TGTGCCAGCAGTTACTCAGGGAGTGCAACTAATGAAAAACTGTTTTTT. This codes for CASSYSGSATNEKLFF.

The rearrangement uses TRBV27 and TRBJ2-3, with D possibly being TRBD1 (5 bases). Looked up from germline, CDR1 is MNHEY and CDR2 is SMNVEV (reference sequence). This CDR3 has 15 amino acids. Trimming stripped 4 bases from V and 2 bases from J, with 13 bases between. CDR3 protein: CASSSQGVTTDTQYF. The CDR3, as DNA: TGTGCCAGCAGTTCTCAGGGCGTTACCACAGATACGCAGTATTTT.

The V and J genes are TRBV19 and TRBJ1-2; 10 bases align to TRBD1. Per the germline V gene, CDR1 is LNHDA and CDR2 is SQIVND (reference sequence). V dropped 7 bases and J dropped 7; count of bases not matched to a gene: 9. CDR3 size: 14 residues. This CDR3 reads CASTFDRGRSGYTF. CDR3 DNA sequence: TGTGCCAGTACTTTCGACAGGGGGCGAAGTGGCTACACCTTC.

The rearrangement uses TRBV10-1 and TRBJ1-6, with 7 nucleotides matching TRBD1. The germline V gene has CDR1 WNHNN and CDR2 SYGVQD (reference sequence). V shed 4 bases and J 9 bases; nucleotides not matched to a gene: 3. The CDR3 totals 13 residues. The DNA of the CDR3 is TGCGCCAGCAGTGTTGACAGGGTTTCACCCCTCCACTTT. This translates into CASSVDRVSPLHF.